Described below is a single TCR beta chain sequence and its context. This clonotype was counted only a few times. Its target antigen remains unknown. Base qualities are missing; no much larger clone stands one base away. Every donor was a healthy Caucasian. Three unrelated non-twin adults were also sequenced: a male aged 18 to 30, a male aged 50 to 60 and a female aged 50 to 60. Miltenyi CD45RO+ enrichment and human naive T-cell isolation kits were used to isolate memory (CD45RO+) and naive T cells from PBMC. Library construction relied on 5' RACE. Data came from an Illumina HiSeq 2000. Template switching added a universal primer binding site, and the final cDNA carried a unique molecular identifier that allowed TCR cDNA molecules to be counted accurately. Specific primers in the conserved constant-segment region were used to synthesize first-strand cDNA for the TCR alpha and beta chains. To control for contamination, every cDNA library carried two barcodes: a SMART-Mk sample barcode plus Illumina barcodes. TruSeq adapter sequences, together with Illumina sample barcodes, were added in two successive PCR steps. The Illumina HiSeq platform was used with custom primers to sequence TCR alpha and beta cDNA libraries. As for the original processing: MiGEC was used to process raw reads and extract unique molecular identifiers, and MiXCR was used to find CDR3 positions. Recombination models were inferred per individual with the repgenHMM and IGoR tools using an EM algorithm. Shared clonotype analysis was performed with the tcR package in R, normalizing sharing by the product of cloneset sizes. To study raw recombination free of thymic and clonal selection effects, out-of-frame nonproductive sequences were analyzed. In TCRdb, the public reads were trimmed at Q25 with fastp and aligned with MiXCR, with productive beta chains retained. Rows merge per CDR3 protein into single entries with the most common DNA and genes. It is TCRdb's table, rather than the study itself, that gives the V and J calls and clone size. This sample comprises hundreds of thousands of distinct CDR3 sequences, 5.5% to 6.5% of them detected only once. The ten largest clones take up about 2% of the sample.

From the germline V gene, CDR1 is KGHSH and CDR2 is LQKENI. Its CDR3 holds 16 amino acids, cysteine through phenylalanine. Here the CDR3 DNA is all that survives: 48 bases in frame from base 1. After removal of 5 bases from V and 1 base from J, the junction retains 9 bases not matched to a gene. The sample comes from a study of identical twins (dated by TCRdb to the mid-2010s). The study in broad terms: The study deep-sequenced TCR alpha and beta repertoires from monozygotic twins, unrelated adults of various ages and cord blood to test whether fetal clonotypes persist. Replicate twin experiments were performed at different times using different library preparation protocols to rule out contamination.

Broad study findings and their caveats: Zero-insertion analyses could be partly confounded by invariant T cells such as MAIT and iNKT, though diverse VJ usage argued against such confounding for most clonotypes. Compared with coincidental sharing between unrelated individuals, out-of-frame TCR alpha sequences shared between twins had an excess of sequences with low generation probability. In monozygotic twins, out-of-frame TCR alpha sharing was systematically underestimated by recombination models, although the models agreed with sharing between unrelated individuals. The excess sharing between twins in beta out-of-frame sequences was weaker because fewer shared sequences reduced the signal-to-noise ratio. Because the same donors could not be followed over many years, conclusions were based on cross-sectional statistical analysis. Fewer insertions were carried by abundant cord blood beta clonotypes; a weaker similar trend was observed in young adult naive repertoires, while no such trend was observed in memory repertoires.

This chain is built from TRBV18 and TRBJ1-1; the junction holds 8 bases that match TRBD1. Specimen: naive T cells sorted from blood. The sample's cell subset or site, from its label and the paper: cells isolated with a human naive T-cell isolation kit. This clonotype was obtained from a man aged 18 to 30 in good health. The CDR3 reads CASSARTGNPNTEAFF. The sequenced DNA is TGTGCCAGCTCAGCTCGGACAGGGAATCCGAACACTGAAGCTTTCTTT.